This entry describes one T cell receptor beta chain. Antigen specificity is unknown. The junction departs from germline at one end; a sequencing error may be responsible. PCR was performed a second time for about 7 to 11 cycles using a sample-barcoded 5' primer and a J-beta primer mix. TCRdb independently ran MiXCR on the 5' RACE reads; one entry per CDR3 protein. The repertoire has some 750,000 distinct CDR3 sequences, about 20% of them found once; the top ten carry around 22%. These data belong to a study of blood T cells in healthy people across ages. Study-level results: Donors of long life had a larger count of naive CD4+ cells and greater diversity than aged donors.

The CDR3 spans 12 residues. Per germline, CDR1 SGHTA and CDR2 FQGNSA. Each individual donor underwent a draw of ten milliliters of peripheral blood. Sequenced material: blood. The source is a man in his sixties or seventies in good health. The chain links TRBV7-2 to TRBJ2-3; D uncertain. The chain's CDR3 is CASSIGWDTRYF. In DNA form, the CDR3 reads TGTGCCAGCAGCATTGGGTGGGATACGCGGTATTTT.